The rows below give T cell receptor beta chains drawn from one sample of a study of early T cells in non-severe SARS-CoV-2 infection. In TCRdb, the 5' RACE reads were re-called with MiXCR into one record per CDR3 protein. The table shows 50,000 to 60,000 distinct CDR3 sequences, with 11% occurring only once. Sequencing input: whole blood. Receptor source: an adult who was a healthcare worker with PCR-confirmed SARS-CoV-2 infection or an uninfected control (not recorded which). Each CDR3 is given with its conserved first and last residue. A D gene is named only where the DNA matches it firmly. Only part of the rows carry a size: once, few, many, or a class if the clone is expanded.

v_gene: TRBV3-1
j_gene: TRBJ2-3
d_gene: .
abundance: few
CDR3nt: TGTGCCAGCAGCCAATTCGGCAACGATAGGGATTTT
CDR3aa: CASSQFGNDRDF

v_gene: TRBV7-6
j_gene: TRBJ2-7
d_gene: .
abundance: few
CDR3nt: TGTGCCAGCAGCTTACTCGATAGGGACTCCTACGAGCAGTACTTC
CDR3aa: CASSLLDRDSYEQYF

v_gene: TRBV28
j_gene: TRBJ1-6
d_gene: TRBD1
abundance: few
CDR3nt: TGTGCCACCACCCTCCGACAGGGATATAATTCACCCCTCCACTTT
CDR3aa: CATTLRQGYNSPLHF

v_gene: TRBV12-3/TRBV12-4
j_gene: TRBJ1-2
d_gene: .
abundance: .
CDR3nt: TGTGCCAGCAGGGACTCGGCAGGGGCCTATGGCTACACCTTC
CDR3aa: CASRDSAGAYGYTF

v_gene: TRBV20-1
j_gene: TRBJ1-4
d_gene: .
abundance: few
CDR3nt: TGCAGTGCTAGAGACCAGGGGAGAAAACTGTTTTTT
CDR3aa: CSARDQGRKLFF

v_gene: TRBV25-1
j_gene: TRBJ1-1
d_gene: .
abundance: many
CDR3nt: TGTGCCAGTAGGGAACGGAACACTGAAGCTTTCTTT
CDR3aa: CASRERNTEAFF

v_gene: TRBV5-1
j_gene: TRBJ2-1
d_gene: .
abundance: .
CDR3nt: TGCGCCAGCAGCCCGAGTTTCGGGCTAGCGAGCAATGAGCAGTTCTTC
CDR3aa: CASSPSFGLASNEQFF

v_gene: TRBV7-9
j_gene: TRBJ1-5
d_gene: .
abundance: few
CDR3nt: TGTGCCAGCAGCTTGGGCCGGGGTAGCAATCAGCCCCAGCATTTT
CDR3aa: CASSLGRGSNQPQHF

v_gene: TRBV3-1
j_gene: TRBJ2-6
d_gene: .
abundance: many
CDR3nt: TGTGCCAGCAGCCTTATCCCGGGACGGCTCTCTGGGGCCAACGTCCTGACTTTC
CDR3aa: CASSLIPGRLSGANVLTF

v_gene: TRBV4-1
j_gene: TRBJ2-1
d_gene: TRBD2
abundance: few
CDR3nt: TGCGCCAGCAGCCCGGGGGGAAGCTCCTACAATGAGCAGTTCTTC
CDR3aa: CASSPGGSSYNEQFF

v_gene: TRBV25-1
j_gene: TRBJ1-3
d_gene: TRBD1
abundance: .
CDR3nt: TGTGCCAGCAGTGAATTTGACAGGGCTGGAAACACCATATATTTT
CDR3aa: CASSEFDRAGNTIYF

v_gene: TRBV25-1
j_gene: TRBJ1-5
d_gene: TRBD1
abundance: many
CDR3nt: TGTGCCAGCAGTGCCGGACAGGGGTTCGGTCAGCCCCAGCATTTT
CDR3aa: CASSAGQGFGQPQHF

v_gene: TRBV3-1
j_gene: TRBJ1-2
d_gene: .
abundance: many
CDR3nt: TGTGCCAGCAGCCCCCCCCACCTGATAAACTATGGCTACACCTTC
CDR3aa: CASSPPHLINYGYTF

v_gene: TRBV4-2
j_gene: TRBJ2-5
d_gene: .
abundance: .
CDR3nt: TGTGCCAGCAGCCTCAAATCGGCAAGGCGAGAGACCCAGTACTTC
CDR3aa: CASSLKSARRETQYF

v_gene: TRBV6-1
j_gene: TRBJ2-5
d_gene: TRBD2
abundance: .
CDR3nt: TGTGCCAGCAGTGAAGACGTTAGCGGGGCCCTCCGAGAGACCCAGTACTTC
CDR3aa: CASSEDVSGALRETQYF

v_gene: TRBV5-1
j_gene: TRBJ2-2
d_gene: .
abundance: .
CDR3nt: TGCGCCAGCAGGAGCCGCCGGGCGGGGTCCACCGGGGAGCTGTTTTTT
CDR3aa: CASRSRRAGSTGELFF

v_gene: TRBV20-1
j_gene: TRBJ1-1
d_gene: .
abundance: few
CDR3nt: TGCAGTGCTTCACCACTCTCCAGGGGAAGGAACACTGAAGCTTTCTTT
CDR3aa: CSASPLSRGRNTEAFF

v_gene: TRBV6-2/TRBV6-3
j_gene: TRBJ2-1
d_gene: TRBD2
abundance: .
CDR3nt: TGTGCCAGCAGTTACCCGGGATGGGTCGCGGGAGGGCATGCCAATGAGCAGTTCTTC
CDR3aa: CASSYPGWVAGGHANEQFF

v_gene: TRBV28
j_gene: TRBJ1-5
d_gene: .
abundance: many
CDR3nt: TGTGCCAGCAGTCCCCCGGGGAATCAGCCCCAGCATTTT
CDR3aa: CASSPPGNQPQHF

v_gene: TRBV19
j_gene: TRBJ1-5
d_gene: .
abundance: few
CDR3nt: TGTGCCAGTAGTATTTCGGCAGGGGACCAGCATTTT
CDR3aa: CASSISAGDQHF

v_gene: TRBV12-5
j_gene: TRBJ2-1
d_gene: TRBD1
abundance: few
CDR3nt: TGTGCTAGTGCCGGCCAGGGGGTTAATGAGCAGTTCTTC
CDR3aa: CASAGQGVNEQFF

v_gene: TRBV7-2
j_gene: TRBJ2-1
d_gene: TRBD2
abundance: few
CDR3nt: TGTGCCAGCAGCTTACGGGAGGAATACAATGAGCAGTTCTTC
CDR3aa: CASSLREEYNEQFF

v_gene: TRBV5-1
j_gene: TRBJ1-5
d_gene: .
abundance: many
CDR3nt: TGTGCCAGCAGTCTCGACGGATATAGCAATCAGCCCCAGCATTTT
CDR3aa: CASSLDGYSNQPQHF

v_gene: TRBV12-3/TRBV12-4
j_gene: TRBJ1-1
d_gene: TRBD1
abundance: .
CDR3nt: TGTGCCAGCAGTGCAACGAGACAGGGTGCTGAAGCTTTCTTT
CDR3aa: CASSATRQGAEAFF

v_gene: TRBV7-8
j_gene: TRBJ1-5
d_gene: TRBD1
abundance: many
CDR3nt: TGTGCCAGCAGCTTAGTATCGGGGACAGGGGGTTTTAGCAATCAGCCCCAGCATTTT
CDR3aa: CASSLVSGTGGFSNQPQHF

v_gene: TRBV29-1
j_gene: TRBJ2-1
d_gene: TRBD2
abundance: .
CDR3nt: TGCAGCGTTGAAGTGGGCGGGGGGCAGTTCTTC
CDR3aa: CSVEVGGGQFF

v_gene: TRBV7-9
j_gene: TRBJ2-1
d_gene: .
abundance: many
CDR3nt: TGTGCCAGCAGCTTCCTCGCCGGGACCACTTCCTACAATGAGCAGTTCTTC
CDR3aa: CASSFLAGTTSYNEQFF

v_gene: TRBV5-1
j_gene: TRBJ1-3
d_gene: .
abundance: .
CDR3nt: TGTGCCAGCAGCTTGTCTAGAAGGAGCTCTGGAAACACCATATATTTT
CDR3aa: CASSLSRRSSGNTIYF

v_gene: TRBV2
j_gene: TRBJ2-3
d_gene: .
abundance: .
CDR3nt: TGTGCCAGCAGTGTTCAAGATACGCAGTATTTT
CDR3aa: CASSVQDTQYF

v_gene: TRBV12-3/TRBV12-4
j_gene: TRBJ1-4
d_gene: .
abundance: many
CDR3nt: TGTGCCAGCAGACCGACCCCTGCAACTAATGAAAAACTGTTTTTT
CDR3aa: CASRPTPATNEKLFF

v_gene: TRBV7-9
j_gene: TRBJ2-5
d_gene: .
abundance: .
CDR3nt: TGTGCCAGCAGCTCGCCAGGGGACCAAGAGACCCAGTACTTC
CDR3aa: CASSSPGDQETQYF

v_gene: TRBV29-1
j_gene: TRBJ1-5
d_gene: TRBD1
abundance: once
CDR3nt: TGCAGCGTTACGACAGGGAGTAGGGAACAGCCCCAGCATTTT
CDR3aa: CSVTTGSREQPQHF

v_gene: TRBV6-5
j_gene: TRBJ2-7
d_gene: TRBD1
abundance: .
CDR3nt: TGTGCCAGCAGTTACGTGCAGGGGGTCTCCTACGAGCAGTACTTC
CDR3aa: CASSYVQGVSYEQYF

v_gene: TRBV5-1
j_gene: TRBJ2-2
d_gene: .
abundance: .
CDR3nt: TGCGCCAGCAGCCCAAGAGATGTCACCGGGGAGCTGTTTTTT
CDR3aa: CASSPRDVTGELFF

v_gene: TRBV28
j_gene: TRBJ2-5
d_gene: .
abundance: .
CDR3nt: TGTGCCAGCACCTTGGACCGGCAAGAGACCCAGTACTTC
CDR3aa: CASTLDRQETQYF

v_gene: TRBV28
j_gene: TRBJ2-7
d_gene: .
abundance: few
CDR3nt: TGTGCCAGCAGCAGCCTTAGGGGGGAGCAGTACTTC
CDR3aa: CASSSLRGEQYF

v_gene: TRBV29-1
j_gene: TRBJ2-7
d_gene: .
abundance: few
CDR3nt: TGCAGCGTTGAAAAGGCCTCTCGGGAGCAGTACTTC
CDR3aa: CSVEKASREQYF

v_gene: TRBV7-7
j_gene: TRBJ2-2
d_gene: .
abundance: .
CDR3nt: TGTGCTAGCAGCTTAGGGACCCCCGGGGAGCTGTTTTTT
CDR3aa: CASSLGTPGELFF

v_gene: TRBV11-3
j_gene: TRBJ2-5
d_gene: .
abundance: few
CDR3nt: TGTGCCAGCAGCTTATCACTACAAGAGACCCAGTACTTC
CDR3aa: CASSLSLQETQYF

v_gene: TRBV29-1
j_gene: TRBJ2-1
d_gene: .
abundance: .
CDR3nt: TGCAGCGTTGAAGATCGTCGGCAGGGCTTCTACAATGAGCAGTTCTTC
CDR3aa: CSVEDRRQGFYNEQFF

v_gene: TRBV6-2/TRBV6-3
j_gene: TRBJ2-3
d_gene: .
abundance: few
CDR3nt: TGTGCCAGCAGCCGACAGTACACAGATACGCAGTATTTT
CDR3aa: CASSRQYTDTQYF

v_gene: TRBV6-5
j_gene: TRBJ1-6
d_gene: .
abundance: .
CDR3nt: TGTGCCAGCAGTTACGACCTTCGAGATTCACCCCTCCACTTT
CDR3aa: CASSYDLRDSPLHF